The 8 T cell receptor beta chains presented below share a single source sample, sequenced in a study of Ad26.COV2.S vaccination and SARS-CoV-2 variants. Clones were sequenced by immunoSEQ multiplex PCR, and TCRdb holds only the in-frame ones, with some missing. Of under 600,000 clones listed, roughly nine tenths were seen once; the top ten hold 1.7%. Treatment: 15 to 20 received Ad26.COV2.S at low or high dose, single or two shots; a few received placebo; per-sample allocation not given. After the first vaccine or placebo injection, samples were drawn on day 63. Sequenced here: peripheral blood, sampled in a trial of Ad26.COV2.S vaccine versus placebo. These receptors originate from a person aged 18-65 years who received the Ad26.COV2.S COVID-19 vaccine or a placebo.

The chain carries TRBV10-3 and TRBJ1-1, with D possibly TRBD1 on 5 matching bases. From germline, CDR1 is ENHRY and CDR2 SYGVKD. The germline V and J ends were trimmed by 8 bases and 6 bases, with 13 bases remaining between them. The CDR3 totals 12 residues. The CDR3 DNA is TGTGCCATCGGGGGTCAGGGCGCTGAAGCTTTCTTT. This translates into CAIGGQGAEAFF.

The genes are TRBV18 and TRBJ2-7, with D tentatively TRBD2 (5 bases). The CDR3 is 13 residues long. Trimming left V 3 bases short and J 2 bases short, with 8 bases between. The germline V gene encodes CDR1 KGHSH and CDR2 LQKENI. The CDR3 here is CASSPNGAYEQYF. CDR3 nucleotide sequence: TGTGCCAGCTCACCGAACGGGGCCTACGAGCAGTACTTC.

This clone was counted a single time. The chain couples TRBV7-8 to TRBJ2-5, with TRBD2 identical over 9 bases. The CDR3 is made up of 17 amino acids. Germline V gene lookup returns CDR1 SGHVS and CDR2 FQNEAQ. V was pared by 5 bases and J by 1 base, with 11 bases of the junction left unmatched. In DNA, the CDR3 is TGTGCCAGCAGCCCAAAGACTAGCGGTGTCCGCCAAGAGACCCAGTACTTC. Translation: CASSPKTSGVRQETQYF.

The chain recombines TRBV3-1 (or the pseudogene TRBV3-2) with TRBJ1-4; maybe TRBD1 (5 bases). The CDR3 totals 16 residues. The V end was cut by 3 bases, the J end by 6 bases, with 17 bases between. Germline assignment: CDR1 LGHDT and CDR2 YNNKEL (reference sequence). CDR3 protein: CASSQAGSPGYEKLFF. CDR3 nucleotides: TGTGCCAGCAGCCAGGCAGGGTCTCCCGGATATGAAAAACTGTTTTTT.

This sequence joins TRBV2 and TRBJ2-5; D not resolved. Trimming cost V 8 bases and J 3 bases, with 13 bases left between them. The germline gives CDR1 SNHLY, CDR2 FYNNEI. CDR3 length: 13 residues. The CDR3 DNA follows: TGTGCCAGCTTCAAGCCACCAAAAGAGACCCAGTACTTC. Amino acid sequence: CASFKPPKETQYF.

The gene calls are TRBV28 and TRBJ1-3; D is unclear. Germline V gene sequence: CDR1 MDHEN, CDR2 SYDVKM. V lost 7 bases to trimming and J lost 0 bases, with 10 bases between them. This CDR3 comprises 14 residues. The CDR3: CASISSHSGNTIYF. In DNA form, the CDR3 reads TGTGCCAGCATCTCGAGCCACTCTGGAAACACCATATATTTT.

The chain couples TRBV18 to TRBJ1-2; D remains unclear. Between the trimmed V and J ends, which lost 2 bases and 0 bases, there was a span of 22 bases. Germline-derived CDR1 and CDR2 are KGHSH and LQKENI. This CDR3 contains 19 residues. The CDR3 bases are TGTGCCAGCTCACCAGGATTAGGCCAAAAAATAACAGCTAACTATGGCTACACCTTC. This encodes CASSPGLGQKITANYGYTF. Together with reference TRBV18 and TRBJ1-2, the CDR3 gives the full variable domain: NAGVMQNPRHLVRRRGQEARLRCSPMKGHSHVYWYRQLPEEGLKFMVYLQKENIIDESGMPKERFSAEFPKEGPSILRIQQVVRGDSAAYFCASSPGLGQKITANYGYTFGSGTRLTVV.

This clone was picked up a small number of times. V usage is TRBV5-1 and J usage is TRBJ2-1; D may be TRBD1 (6 bases). The CDR3 contains 16 residues. Germline-derived CDR1 and CDR2 are SGHRS and YFSETQ. V was shortened by 1 base and J by 6 bases, with 17 bases between the two germline ends. The CDR3 region has the DNA TGCGCCAGCAGCTTGTACGGGGACAAAGGATTCAATGAGCAGTTCTTC. Translating gives CASSLYGDKGFNEQFF.